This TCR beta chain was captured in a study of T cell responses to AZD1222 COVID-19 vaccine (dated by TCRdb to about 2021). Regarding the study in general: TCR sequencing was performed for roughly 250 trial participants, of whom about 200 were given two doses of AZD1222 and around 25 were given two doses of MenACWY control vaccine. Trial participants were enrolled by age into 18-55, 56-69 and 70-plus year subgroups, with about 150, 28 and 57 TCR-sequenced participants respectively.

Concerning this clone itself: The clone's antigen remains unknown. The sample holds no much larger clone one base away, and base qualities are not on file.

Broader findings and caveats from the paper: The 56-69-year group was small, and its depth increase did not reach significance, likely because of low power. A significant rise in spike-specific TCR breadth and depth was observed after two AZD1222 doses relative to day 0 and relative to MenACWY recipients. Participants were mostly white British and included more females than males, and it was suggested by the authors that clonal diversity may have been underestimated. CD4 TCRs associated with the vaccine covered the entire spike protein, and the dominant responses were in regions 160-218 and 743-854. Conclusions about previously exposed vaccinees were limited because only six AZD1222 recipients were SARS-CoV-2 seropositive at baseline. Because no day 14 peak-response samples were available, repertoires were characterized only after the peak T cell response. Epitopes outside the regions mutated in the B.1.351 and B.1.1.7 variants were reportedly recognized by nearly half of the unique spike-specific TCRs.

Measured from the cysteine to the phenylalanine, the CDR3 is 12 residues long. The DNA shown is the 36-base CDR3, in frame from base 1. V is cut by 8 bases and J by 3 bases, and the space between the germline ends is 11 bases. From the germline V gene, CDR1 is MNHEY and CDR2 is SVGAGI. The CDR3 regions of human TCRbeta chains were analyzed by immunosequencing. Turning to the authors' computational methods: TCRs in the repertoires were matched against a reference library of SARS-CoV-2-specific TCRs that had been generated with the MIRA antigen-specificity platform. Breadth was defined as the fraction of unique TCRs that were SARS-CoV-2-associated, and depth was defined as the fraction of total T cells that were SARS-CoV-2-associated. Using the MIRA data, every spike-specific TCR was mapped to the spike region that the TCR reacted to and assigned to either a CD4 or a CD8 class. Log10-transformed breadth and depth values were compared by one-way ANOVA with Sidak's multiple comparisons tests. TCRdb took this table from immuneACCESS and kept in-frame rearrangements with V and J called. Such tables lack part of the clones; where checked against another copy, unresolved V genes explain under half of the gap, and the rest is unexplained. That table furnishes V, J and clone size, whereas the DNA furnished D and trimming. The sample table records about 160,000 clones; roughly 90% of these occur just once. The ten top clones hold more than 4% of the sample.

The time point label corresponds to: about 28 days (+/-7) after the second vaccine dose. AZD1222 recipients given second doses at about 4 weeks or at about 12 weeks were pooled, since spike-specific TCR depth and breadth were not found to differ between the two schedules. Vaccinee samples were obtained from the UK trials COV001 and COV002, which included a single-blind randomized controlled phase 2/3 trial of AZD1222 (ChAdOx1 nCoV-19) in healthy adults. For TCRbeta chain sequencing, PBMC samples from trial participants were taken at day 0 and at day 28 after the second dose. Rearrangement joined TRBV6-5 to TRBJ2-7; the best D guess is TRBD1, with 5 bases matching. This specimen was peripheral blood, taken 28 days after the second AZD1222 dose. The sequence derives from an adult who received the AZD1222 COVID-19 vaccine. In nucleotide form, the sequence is TGTGCCAGCGGCCAGGGTTTCTACGAGCAGTACTTC. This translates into CASGQGFYEQYF.